Following are 11 T cell receptor beta chains from one sample sequenced in a study of PD-1 blockade in classical Hodgkin lymphoma (dated by TCRdb to 2020 to 2022). The library was made by the immunoSEQ multiplex PCR assay. What TCRdb holds here is the immuneACCESS table cut down to in-frame rearrangements. Part of the clones is not present; checked against another copy, under half of the missing clones reflect an unresolved V gene, and the others are unexplained. Here the sample has 46,000 or so clones; around three quarters occur a single time. The top ten hold 22% of the sample. According to the study, the label for this sample's time point signals: cycle 2 day 1 (C2D1) of nivolumab. Every trial patient had relapsed following autologous stem cell transplantation, and prior brentuximab vedotin exposure was what differed among cohorts A, B and C. The sample here was peripheral blood mononuclear cells (PBMCs), taken before the second cycle of nivolumab. The receptors derive from a human donor with classical Hodgkin lymphoma.

This rearrangement joins TRBV4-1 to TRBJ2-1; D gene unclear. The CDR3 has 13 amino acids. CDR1 is MGHRA and CDR2 is YSYEKL in the germline V gene. Trimming pared 0 bases from V and 13 bases from J, leaving 13 bases between. CDR3 sequence reads: CASSQDMGLPQFF. In nucleotides, the CDR3 is TGCGCCAGCAGCCAAGATATGGGCCTCCCACAGTTCTTC.

V and J are TRBV28 and TRBJ1-1; TRBD1 agrees at 10 bases. This CDR3 is built from 15 residues. J was trimmed by 4 bases and V by 8 bases; bases with no gene match: 10. The germline V gene has CDR1 MDHEN and CDR2 SYDVKM. The CDR3 coding sequence is TGTGCCAGCCCTTCGCCTGACAGGGGGCCCACTGAAGCTTTCTTT. This translates into CASPSPDRGPTEAFF.

The chain employs TRBV5-8 and TRBJ2-3; tentative D call: TRBD2 (6 bases). Trimming left V 4 bases short and J 0 bases short, with 18 bases between. Germline values: CDR1 SGHTS, CDR2 YDEGEE. This CDR3 contains 17 residues. This chain's CDR3 is CASSRFRDSISTDTQYF. The CDR3 DNA is TGTGCCAGCAGCAGATTCCGGGACTCGATTAGCACAGATACGCAGTATTTT.

This clone showed up many times. V is TRBV5-4 and J is TRBJ1-1, with 7 bases aligning to TRBD1. The V and J ends lost 4 bases and 5 bases, in that order; junction bases with no gene match: 8. There are 14 residues in the CDR3. Germline V CDR1 and CDR2: SGHNT, YYREEE (reference sequence). The CDR3 DNA sequence: TGTGCCAGCAGCAGTGGACAGGTCCGGACTGAAGCTTTCTTT. It is translated as CASSSGQVRTEAFF.

The chain is built from TRBV2 and TRBJ1-5; D is undetermined. Germline V gives CDR1 SNHLY, CDR2 FYNNEI. The CDR3 is 13 amino acids. Trimming removed 7 bases from V and 2 bases from J, with 9 bases in between. This chain's CDR3 is CASKGTGNQPQHF. As DNA, the CDR3 is TGTGCCAGCAAAGGCACCGGCAATCAGCCCCAGCATTTT.

This chain connects TRBV10-3 to TRBJ2-7; possible D gene TRBD2, 6 bases. This CDR3 has 14 residues. Germline V CDR1 and CDR2: ENHRY, SYGVKD. V was clipped by 4 bases and J by 5 bases, with 15 bases between them. CDR3 residues: CAISARGRGHEQYF. The CDR3 nucleotides read TGTGCCATCAGTGCGCGCGGGCGGGGCCACGAGCAGTACTTC.

This clone was observed a handful of times. The rearrangement joins TRBV18 to TRBJ1-2; D gene ambiguous. V lost 2 bases to trimming and J lost 4 bases, with 5 bases between them. This CDR3 is built from 12 residues. In germline, CDR1 is KGHSH, CDR2 LQKENI. In DNA, the CDR3 is TGTGCCAGCTCACCAGAAAGCTATGGCTACACCTTC. As protein: CASSPESYGYTF.

Concerning this clone itself: The same CDR3 also results from other DNA sequences found in this sample. The gene calls are TRBV15 and TRBJ2-7, with D perhaps matching TRBD1 or TRBD2 (5 bases each). V dropped 0 bases and J dropped 6 bases, with 9 bases sitting between them. This CDR3 spans 13 amino acids. CDR1 and CDR2 (germline): LNHNV, YYDKDF (reference sequence). CDR3 nucleotides: TGTGCCACCAGCAGAGATCGGGGACGCGAGCAGTACTTC. It translates to CATSRDRGREQYF.

This chain uses TRBV18 with TRBJ2-1; TRBD1 might be the D (5 bases). The length of the CDR3 is 15 residues. V was clipped by 0 bases and J by 7 bases, with 13 bases between them. Germline V gene lookup returns CDR1 KGHSH and CDR2 LQKENI. Here the CDR3 DNA reads TGTGCCAGCTCACCACCCCCTCAGGGATTGAATGAGCAGTTCTTC. Its translation: CASSPPPQGLNEQFF. Using reference TRBV18 and TRBJ2-1 for the parts outside the CDR3, the full variable domain is NAGVMQNPRHLVRRRGQEARLRCSPMKGHSHVYWYRQLPEEGLKFMVYLQKENIIDESGMPKERFSAEFPKEGPSILRIQQVVRGDSAAYFCASSPPPQGLNEQFFGPGTRLTVL.

The CDR3 sequence: CASSFGPEQYF. CDR3 DNA sequence: TGTGCCAGCAGCTTCGGACCAGAGCAGTACTTC. V and J are TRBV5-4 and TRBJ2-7, with D hard to call. The CDR3 is 11 residues long. The ends were cut back, 2 bases at V and 7 bases at J, with 7 bases in the middle. Germline V gives CDR1 SGHNT, CDR2 YYREEE (reference sequence).

To note about this clone: At the DNA level, this CDR3 is encoded by other sequences in the same sample as well. The chain employs TRBV28 and TRBJ2-7; D might be TRBD1 (6 bases). The CDR3 covers 13 residues. V gave up 5 bases and J gave up 1 base, with 9 bases separating them. Germline CDR1 is MDHEN and CDR2 is SYDVKM. CDR3 amino acids: CASSPGQSYEQYF. The CDR3 DNA reads TGTGCCAGCAGTCCAGGACAGTCCTACGAGCAGTACTTC. Full variable domain (rest looked up from reference TRBV28 and TRBJ2-7): DVKVTQSSRYLVKRTGEKVFLECVQDMDHENMFWYRQDPGLGLRLIYFSYDVKMKEKGDIPEGYSVSREKKERFSLILESASTNQTSMYLCASSPGQSYEQYFGPGTRLTVT.